This is a list of T cell receptor beta chains from one sample in a study of blood T cell repertoires in COVID-19. Profiling relied on immunoSEQ multiplex PCR, and the TCRdb table lists in-frame clones only, not all of them. The sample includes approximately 250,000 clones, roughly 83% of them seen just once. The sequencing sample was made of peripheral blood. The receptor source for this set is a woman older than 75 with COVID-19, enrolled during active disease. CDR3s include the opening cysteine and the closing phenylalanine or tryptophan. The order of the fields is J gene, D gene, clone size, V gene, CDR3 length, CDR3 protein, CDR3 DNA. A D gene is named only where the DNA matches it firmly. Size is omitted from some rows. Given values are once, few, many or a class for expanded clones.

TRBJ2-2	TRBD2	.	TRBV7-2	15	CASSPAGANTGELFF	TGTGCCAGCAGCCCCGCGGGGGCGAACACCGGGGAGCTGTTTTTT
TRBJ1-2	TRBD1	.	TRBV5-1	13	CASSSTGNHGYTF	TGCGCCAGCAGCTCGACAGGGAACCATGGCTACACCTTC
TRBJ2-3	.	.	TRBV6-6	14	CASGPRASTDTQYF	TGTGCCAGCGGCCCGCGGGCTAGCACAGATACGCAGTATTTT
TRBJ1-1	.	.	TRBV6-1	15	CASSERVGARTEAFF	TGTGCCAGCAGTGAGCGGGTGGGCGCGAGAACTGAAGCTTTCTTT
TRBJ2-7	TRBD1	.	TRBV7-9	14	CASSSRTGSYEQYF	TGTGCCAGCAGCTCGAGGACAGGCTCCTACGAGCAGTACTTC
TRBJ2-1	.	.	TRBV5-1	14	CASSLRSGGIEQFF	TGCGCCAGCAGCTTGCGGTCGGGGGGCATTGAGCAGTTCTTC
TRBJ2-1	.	.	TRBV2	14	CASSEDTAWGQQFF	TGTGCCAGCAGCGAAGACACGGCGTGGGGCCAGCAGTTCTTC
TRBJ2-3	.	once	TRBV6-6	16	CASSYSARQGTDTQYF	TGTGCCAGCAGTTACTCCGCCCGACAGGGCACAGATACGCAGTATTTT
TRBJ1-2	.	.	TRBV6-5	13	CASSYSNAYGYTF	TGTGCCAGCAGTTACTCGAATGCGTATGGCTACACCTTC
TRBJ1-5	TRBD1	.	TRBV7-8	18	CASSLGRTGGKLNQPQHF	TGTGCCAGCAGTTTGGGTCGGACAGGGGGTAAACTTAATCAGCCCCAGCATTTT
TRBJ2-2	.	.	TRBV7-9	15	CASSLLGVVSGELFF	TGTGCCAGCAGCCTACTGGGCGTAGTGTCCGGGGAGCTGTTTTTT
TRBJ1-1	TRBD1	.	TRBV10-3	14	CAIKIDRGTTEAFF	TGTGCCATCAAGATCGACAGGGGAACGACTGAAGCTTTCTTT
TRBJ1-4	TRBD1	few	TRBV7-2	16	CASSPVTGATNEKLFF	TGTGCCAGCAGCCCAGTAACAGGGGCCACTAATGAAAAACTGTTTTTT
TRBJ2-1	TRBD2	.	TRBV7-3	16	CASSPLTSESYLPQFF	TGTGCCAGCAGCCCACTGACTAGCGAATCATATCTCCCACAGTTCTTC
TRBJ1-1	TRBD1	.	TRBV27	15	CASRDQTGRGSGAFF	TGTGCCAGCAGGGACCAGACAGGGCGAGGATCCGGAGCTTTCTTT
TRBJ1-1	.	.	TRBV9	15	CASSVGPGVTSEAFF	TGTGCCAGCAGCGTAGGGCCAGGGGTGACCTCTGAAGCTTTCTTT
TRBJ2-5	.	.	TRBV2	14	CASSELSRAETQYF	TGTGCCAGCAGTGAGTTAAGCAGGGCGGAGACCCAGTACTTC
TRBJ2-5	TRBD2	.	TRBV5-4	16	CASSLEGLAGQETQYF	TGTGCCAGCAGCTTGGAGGGGCTAGCGGGCCAAGAGACCCAGTACTTC
TRBJ1-2	TRBD1	.	TRBV24-1	13	CATSQTTGNGYTF	TGTGCCACCAGCCAAACGACAGGGAATGGCTACACCTTC
TRBJ1-1	.	.	TRBV6-1	12	CASSEGEGKAFF	TGTGCCAGCAGTGAAGGTGAGGGAAAAGCTTTCTTT
TRBJ2-2	TRBD1	.	TRBV5-1	14	CASSPTGVAGELFF	TGCGCCAGCAGCCCAACAGGGGTGGCCGGGGAGCTGTTTTTT
TRBJ1-3	.	once	TRBV7-6	15	CASSPRGASGNTIYF	TGTGCCAGCAGTCCACGCGGGGCCTCTGGAAACACCATATATTTT
TRBJ2-2	.	.	TRBV7-6	15	CASSLSPGGVGELFF	TGTGCCAGCAGCTTAAGTCCCGGGGGTGTCGGGGAGCTGTTTTTT
TRBJ1-2	.	few	TRBV15	15	CATSRDWRSGNGYTF	TGTGCCACCAGCAGAGATTGGAGAAGCGGGAATGGCTACACCTTC
TRBJ1-1	.	.	TRBV2	13	CASSDGPLLEAFF	TGTGCCAGCAGTGACGGACCTCTACTAGAGGCTTTCTTT
TRBJ1-1	.	.	TRBV3-1/TRBV3-2	11	CASSHRTEAFF	TGTGCCAGCTCCCATCGGACTGAAGCTTTCTTT
TRBJ1-5	.	.	TRBV10-1	14	CASSQGKSNQPQHF	TGCGCCAGCAGTCAGGGGAAGAGCAATCAGCCCCAGCATTTT
TRBJ2-1	TRBD2	.	TRBV19	16	CASSMGGTVSYNEQFF	TGTGCCAGTAGTATGGGAGGGACCGTCTCCTACAATGAGCAGTTCTTC
TRBJ1-1	.	few	TRBV19	13	CASVGVLNTEAFF	TGTGCCAGTGTAGGGGTCCTGAACACTGAAGCTTTCTTT
TRBJ1-6	.	.	TRBV7-2	15	CASSLELSYNSPLHF	TGTGCCAGCAGCTTAGAACTTTCCTATAATTCACCCCTCCACTTT
TRBJ2-3	.	.	TRBV7-8	16	CASSPTPGTVADTQYF	TGTGCCAGCAGCCCTACCCCAGGGACTGTGGCAGATACGCAGTATTTT
TRBJ2-3	.	.	TRBV3-1/TRBV3-2	11	CASSQDLTQYF	TGTGCCAGCAGCCAAGACCTTACGCAGTATTTT
TRBJ1-2	TRBD1	.	TRBV5-4	17	CASSYFSGTGGNYGYTF	TGTGCCAGCAGCTATTTCTCCGGGACAGGGGGTAACTATGGCTACACCTTC
TRBJ2-7	TRBD2	.	TRBV28	16	CASSLSGTSGSYEQYF	TGTGCCAGCAGTTTATCCGGGACTAGCGGTTCCTACGAGCAGTACTTC
TRBJ1-4	.	.	TRBV2	13	CASGSAANEKLFF	TGTGCCAGCGGGTCGGCGGCTAATGAAAAACTGTTTTTT
TRBJ1-6	TRBD1	.	TRBV6-2/TRBV6-3	18	CASSYSIYRGMYNSPLHF	TGTGCCAGCAGTTACTCGATCTACAGGGGGATGTATAATTCACCCCTCCACTTT
TRBJ1-2	TRBD1	.	TRBV19	15	CASSTEQGMNYGYTF	TGTGCCAGTAGTACTGAACAGGGGATGAACTATGGCTACACCTTC